The 13 T cell receptor beta chains in this list originate from one sample, sequenced in a study of cytomegalovirus exposure and HLA in healthy donors. Produced via immunoSEQ multiplex PCR; TCRdb's table is partial and in-frame only. The sample yields about 140,000 clones, about four fifths seen once. What was sequenced was PBMCs. These TCRs come from a woman aged 30 to 39 in good health and CMV-seronegative.

The rearrangement uses TRBV28 and TRBJ1-1; D call uncertain. The germline gives CDR1 MDHEN, CDR2 SYDVKM. The CDR3 is made up of 14 amino acids. Trimming removed 5 bases at V and 1 base at J, with 11 bases between. This CDR3 is CASSLGGGNTEAFF. CDR3 sequence (DNA): TGTGCCAGCAGTCTAGGCGGCGGGAACACTGAAGCTTTCTTT.

The chain has TRBV9 and TRBJ1-3, with D possibly being TRBD1 (5 bases). Germline CDR1 is SGDLS and CDR2 is YYNGEE. V was shortened by 3 bases and J by 4 bases, with 14 bases between the two germline ends. The CDR3 is 15 residues long. The chain's CDR3 is CASSESQGRGNTIYF. The DNA for the CDR3 is TGTGCCAGCAGCGAGAGTCAGGGTCGGGGAAACACCATATATTTT.

This chain connects TRBV5-1 to TRBJ1-5; 7 nucleotides agree with TRBD1. CDR3 length equals 14 residues. Germline V gives CDR1 SGHRS, CDR2 YFSETQ. Trimming removed 2 bases from V and 2 bases from J; junction bases left unmatched: 1. CDR3 bases: TGCGCCAGCAGCTTTCAGGGGGGCAATCAGCCCCAGCATTTT. Encoded protein: CASSFQGGNQPQHF.

The chain links TRBV6-5 to TRBJ2-7, with 9 nucleotides matching TRBD1. The V gene end was trimmed by 5 bases and the J gene end by 2 bases; junction bases not matched to a gene: 7. This CDR3 is built from 15 residues. Germline V gene sequence: CDR1 MNHEY, CDR2 SVGAGI. The CDR3 DNA is TGTGCCAGCAGTCTCACAGGGGGCGTCGCCTACGAGCAGTACTTC. It encodes CASSLTGGVAYEQYF.

V usage is TRBV5-4 and J usage is TRBJ1-1; no firm D call. V shed 2 bases and J shed 5 bases, with 7 bases lying between them. CDR1 and CDR2 from the germline V gene are SGHNT and YYREEE (reference sequence). CDR3 length: 12 amino acids. The CDR3 DNA sequence: TGTGCCAGCAGCTTCCCCGAGACTGAAGCTTTCTTT. It yields the protein CASSFPETEAFF.

The V gene is TRBV6-1, the J gene TRBJ2-7; TRBD1 agrees at 8 bases. V lost 6 bases to trimming and J lost 1 base; unmatched junction nucleotides: 8. Germline lookup yields CDR1 MNHNS and CDR2 SASEGT. The CDR3 runs to 15 residues. The DNA of the CDR3 is TGTGCCAGCAGGGGAACCGGGACAGGATCCTACGAGCAGTACTTC. Its translation: CASRGTGTGSYEQYF.

The J gene is TRBJ1-2, the V gene TRBV6-5, with D perhaps TRBD1 (6 bases). This CDR3 region has 16 residues. The germline gives CDR1 MNHEY, CDR2 SVGAGI. V was clipped by 0 bases and J by 4 bases, with 15 bases between them. CDR3 DNA: TGTGCCAGCAGTTACTCGAGGTCGCAGGGGAGCTATGGCTACACCTTC. Its protein product is CASSYSRSQGSYGYTF.

This clone appeared a single time. The rearrangement uses TRBV5-4 and TRBJ1-1; TRBD1 agrees at 7 bases. The CDR3 totals 16 residues. Germline CDR1 reads SGHNT; CDR2 reads YYREEE (reference sequence). The junction had 9 bases not matched to a gene; V was cut back by 1 base and J by 3 bases. The DNA for the CDR3 is TGTGCCAGCAGCTTGTTGAAGACAGGGCGATACACTGAAGCTTTCTTT. It yields the protein CASSLLKTGRYTEAFF.

The V and J genes are TRBV5-6 and TRBJ1-1; TRBD1 aligns across 9 bases. Germline loops: CDR1 SGHDT, CDR2 YYEEEE. The CDR3 covers 16 residues. V was pared by 3 bases and J by 3 bases, with 9 bases of the junction left unmatched. In nucleotides, the CDR3 is TGTGCCAGCAGCTCCTCTACAGGGGGCGCCGACACTGAAGCTTTCTTT. This encodes CASSSSTGGADTEAFF.

This chain uses TRBV29-1 with TRBJ1-5; TRBD1 aligns across 7 bases. Germline V gene sequence: CDR1 SQVTM, CDR2 ANQGSEA. The CDR3 length is 13 residues. The J segment lost 7 bases and the V segment lost 4 bases, leaving 7 bases of the junction unmatched. The CDR3 DNA is TGCAGCGTTGTAGGACAGGTGGGGCAGCCCCAGCATTTT. Its translation: CSVVGQVGQPQHF.

The rearrangement joins TRBV5-1 to TRBJ2-2; TRBD1 might be the D (6 bases). The CDR3 sequence is 15 residues long. Germline CDR1 reads SGHRS; CDR2 reads YFSETQ. Trimming removed 6 bases from V and 3 bases from J, with 15 bases in between. This chain's CDR3 is CASTTGFGYTGELFF. The CDR3 DNA sequence: TGCGCCAGCACTACAGGGTTCGGGTACACCGGGGAGCTGTTTTTT.

The count of this clone is one. This chain joins TRBV18 and TRBJ2-5, with 8 bases matching TRBD2. Germline V gene lookup returns CDR1 KGHSH and CDR2 LQKENI. Unmatched junction bases numbered 3, after V lost 4 bases and J lost 2 bases. The CDR3 sequence is 14 residues long. The CDR3 DNA is TGTGCCAGCTCACTACCGGGGGGGCAAGAGACCCAGTACTTC. It codes for CASSLPGGQETQYF. The full variable domain, completed using reference TRBV18 and TRBJ2-5, is NAGVMQNPRHLVRRRGQEARLRCSPMKGHSHVYWYRQLPEEGLKFMVYLQKENIIDESGMPKERFSAEFPKEGPSILRIQQVVRGDSAAYFCASSLPGGQETQYFGPGTRLLVL.

This clone has only one observation. The V call is TRBV7-9, the J call TRBJ2-3, with 8 bases identical to TRBD1. The CDR3 has 14 amino acids. V lost 3 bases to trimming and J lost 4 bases; unmatched junction nucleotides: 3. CDR1 SEHNR and CDR2 FQNEAQ come from the germline V gene (reference sequence). CDR3 amino acids: CASSLMTGADTQYF. DNA for the CDR3: TGTGCCAGCAGCTTGATGACAGGGGCAGATACGCAGTATTTT.